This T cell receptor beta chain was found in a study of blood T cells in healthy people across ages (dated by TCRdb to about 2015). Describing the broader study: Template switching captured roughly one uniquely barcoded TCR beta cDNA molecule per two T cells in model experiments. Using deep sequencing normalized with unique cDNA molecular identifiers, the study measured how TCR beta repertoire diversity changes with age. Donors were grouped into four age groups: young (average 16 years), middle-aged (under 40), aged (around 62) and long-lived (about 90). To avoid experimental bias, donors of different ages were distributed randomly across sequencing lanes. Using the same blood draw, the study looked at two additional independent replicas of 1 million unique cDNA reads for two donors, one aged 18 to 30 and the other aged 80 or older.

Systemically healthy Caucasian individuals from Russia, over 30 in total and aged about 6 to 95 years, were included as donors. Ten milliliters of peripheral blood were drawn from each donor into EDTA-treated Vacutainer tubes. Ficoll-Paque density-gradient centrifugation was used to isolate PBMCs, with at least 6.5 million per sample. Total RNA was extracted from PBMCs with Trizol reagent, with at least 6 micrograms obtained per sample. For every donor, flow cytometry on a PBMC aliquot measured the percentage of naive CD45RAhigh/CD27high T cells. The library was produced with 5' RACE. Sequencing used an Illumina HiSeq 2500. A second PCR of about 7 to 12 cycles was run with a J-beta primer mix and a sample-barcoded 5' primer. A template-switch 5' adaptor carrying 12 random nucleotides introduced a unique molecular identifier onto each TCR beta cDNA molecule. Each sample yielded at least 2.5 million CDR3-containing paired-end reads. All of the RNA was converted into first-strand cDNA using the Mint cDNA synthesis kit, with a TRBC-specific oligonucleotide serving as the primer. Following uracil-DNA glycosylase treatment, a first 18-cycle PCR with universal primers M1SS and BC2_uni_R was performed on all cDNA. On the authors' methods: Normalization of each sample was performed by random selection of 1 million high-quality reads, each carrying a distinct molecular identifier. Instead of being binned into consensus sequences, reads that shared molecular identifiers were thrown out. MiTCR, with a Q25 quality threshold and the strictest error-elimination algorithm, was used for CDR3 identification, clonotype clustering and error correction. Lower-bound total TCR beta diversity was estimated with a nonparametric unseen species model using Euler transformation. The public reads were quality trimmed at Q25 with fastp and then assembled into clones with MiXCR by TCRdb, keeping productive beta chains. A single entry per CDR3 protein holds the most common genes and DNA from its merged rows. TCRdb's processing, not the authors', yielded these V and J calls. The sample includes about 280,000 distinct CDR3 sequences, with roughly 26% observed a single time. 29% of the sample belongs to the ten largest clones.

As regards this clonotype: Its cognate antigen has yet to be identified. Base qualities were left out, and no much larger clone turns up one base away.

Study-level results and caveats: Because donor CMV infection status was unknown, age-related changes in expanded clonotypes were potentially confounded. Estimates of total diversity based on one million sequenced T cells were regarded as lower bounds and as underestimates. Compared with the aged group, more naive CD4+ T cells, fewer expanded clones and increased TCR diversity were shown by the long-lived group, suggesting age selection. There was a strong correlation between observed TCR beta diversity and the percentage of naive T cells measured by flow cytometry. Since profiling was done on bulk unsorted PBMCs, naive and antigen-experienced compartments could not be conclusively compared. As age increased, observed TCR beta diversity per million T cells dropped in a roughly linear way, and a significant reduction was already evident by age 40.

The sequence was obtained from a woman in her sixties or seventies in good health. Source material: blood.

The nucleotides read TGTGCCAGCAGCGTAGTTAGGAGCACAGGGGGGAGACGACCAACGAACAATGAGCAGTTCTTC. This sequence encodes CASSVVRSTGGRRPTNNEQFF. The chain was built from TRBV9 and TRBJ2-1; TRBD1 lines up with 8 middle nucleotides. Trimming accounts for 0 bases at V and 5 bases at J, while the number of junction bases matched to no gene is 22. The CDR3 contains 21 residues, cysteine and phenylalanine counted. Just CDR3 DNA is preserved here, 63 bases in frame from base 1. As encoded in the germline V gene, CDR1 is SGDLS while CDR2 is YYNGEE.